This T cell receptor beta chain was obtained from a study of metastatic and nonmetastatic thyroid tumors (dated by TCRdb to 2020 to 2022). Concerning the study at large: For patients with malignant and with benign thyroid disease, the researchers compared repertoires between peripheral blood samples and tumor or nodule tissue samples.

Library method: PCR. TCRdb shows the sequencer as Illumina HiSeq 4000. High-throughput sequencing was used to profile the TCR beta-chain CDR3 region of every patient. In the paper's pipeline: Drawing on CDR3 differences between clinicopathological groups, the researchers built a classifier meant to tell apart patients with distant-metastatic papillary thyroid cancer. The Shannon index was used to assess repertoire diversity, and the Morisita-Horn index was used to assess tumor-blood repertoire similarity. TCRdb took the public reads, trimmed them with fastp at Q25, ran MiXCR for clone calling and kept in-frame beta chains. TCRdb, rather than the study authors, made the V and J calls. For this sample the table gives approximately 25,000 clones, of which 20% to 30% were detected only once. The ten largest clones add up to about a sixth of the sample. None of the patients had been given any treatment before thyroid surgery. Using T-cell receptor beta sequencing, the researchers looked back retrospectively at clinical samples from patients, gathered between about 2011 and 2019.

This clone was recorded at least ten times. There is no known antigen for this receptor. No much larger clone exists at a distance of one base, and base qualities are not known. In the germline V gene, CDR1 corresponds to SGDLS and CDR2 to YYNGEE. A distance of 12 bases separates the germline ends of V and J, which lose 3 bases and 0 bases respectively. Spanning cysteine to phenylalanine, the CDR3 consists of 15 amino acids. The sequence is cut down to CDR3 DNA, 45 bases in frame from base 1. Broader findings and caveats from the paper: TCR beta diversity was reported as significantly higher in malignant tumors than in benign nodules, in both blood and tumor samples.

The clonotype was recovered from a male donor with papillary thyroid cancer or a benign thyroid nodule (not recorded which). Some clones in this sample may be carry-over from other donors' samples. The chain employs TRBV9 and TRBJ1-1; the D region possibly corresponds to TRBD1 (5 bases align). Material: blood. The CDR3 amino acid sequence is: CASSGGTAMNTEAFF. Read as DNA, the sequence is TGTGCCAGCAGCGGAGGGACGGCCATGAACACTGAAGCTTTCTTT.